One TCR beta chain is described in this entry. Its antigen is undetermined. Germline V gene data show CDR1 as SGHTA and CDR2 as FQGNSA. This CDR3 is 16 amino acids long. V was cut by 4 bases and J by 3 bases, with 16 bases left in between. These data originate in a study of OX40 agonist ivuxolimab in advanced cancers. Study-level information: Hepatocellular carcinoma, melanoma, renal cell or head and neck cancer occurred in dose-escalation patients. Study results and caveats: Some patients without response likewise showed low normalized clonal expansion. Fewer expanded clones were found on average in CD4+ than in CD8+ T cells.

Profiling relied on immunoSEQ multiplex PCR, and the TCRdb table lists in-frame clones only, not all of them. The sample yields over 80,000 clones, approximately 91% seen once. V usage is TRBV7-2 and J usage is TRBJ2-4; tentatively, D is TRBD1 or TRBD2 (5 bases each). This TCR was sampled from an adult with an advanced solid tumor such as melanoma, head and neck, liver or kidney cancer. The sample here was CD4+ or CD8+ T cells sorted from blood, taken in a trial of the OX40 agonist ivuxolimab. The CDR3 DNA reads TGTGCCAGCAGCTCGGGCCAAACTGGGGGCAAAAACATTCAGTACTTC. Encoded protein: CASSSGQTGGKNIQYF.